This T cell receptor beta chain was sequenced during a study of OX40 agonist ivuxolimab in advanced cancers. On the study more broadly: Among those treated, three patients had partial responses, one with hepatocellular carcinoma and two with cutaneous melanoma.

CDR3 length equals 16 residues. Germline loops: CDR1 SGHTA, CDR2 FQGTGA. The ends were cut back, 5 bases at V and 8 bases at J, with 22 bases in the middle. General study results and limits: Some of the nonresponding patients also showed low levels of normalized T-cell clonal expansion. At 0.1 to 3.0 mg/kg, CD4+ and CD8+ blood T cells expanded clonally by week 6.

TCRdb's table, derived via immunoSEQ multiplex PCR, lists solely in-frame clones and lacks some. Of 70,000 or so clones in the sample, around 88% were seen once. Details on this clone: Its antigen is undetermined.

The chain uses TRBV7-3 and TRBJ2-1; weak D call: TRBD2 (7 bases). The clonotype comes from an adult with an advanced solid tumor such as melanoma, head and neck, liver or kidney cancer. Sample: CD4+ or CD8+ T cells sorted from blood, taken in a trial of the OX40 agonist ivuxolimab. The CDR3 sequence is CASSRGGGPQGHEQFF. CDR3 nucleotides: TGTGCCAGCAGCCGAGGGGGGGGACCCCAAGGCCATGAGCAGTTCTTC.